The 6 T cell receptor beta chains below were found in one sample sequenced in a study of OX40 agonist ivuxolimab in advanced cancers. Repertoires were generated with immunoSEQ multiplex PCR, while TCRdb's copy carries only in-frame clones and drops some. The sample holds more than 45,000 clones; around 85% are singletons and the top ten take 1% to 1.3%. The source was CD4+ or CD8+ T cells sorted from blood, collected in a trial of the OX40 agonist ivuxolimab. Every receptor here comes from an adult with an advanced solid tumor such as melanoma, head and neck, liver or kidney cancer.

This rearrangement joins TRBV11-2 to TRBJ2-1; 10 nucleotides match TRBD1. V lost 0 bases, J lost 15 bases, and 5 bases stayed unmatched. The CDR3 totals 13 residues. Germline CDR1 SGHAT, CDR2 FQNNGV. The CDR3 DNA sequence: TGTGCCAGCAGCTTAGAAAGACAGGGGGCGGTGTTCTTC. This gives the protein CASSLERQGAVFF.

The chain carries TRBV7-8 and TRBJ2-3; possible D gene TRBD2, 5 bases. Germline V gene data show CDR1 as SGHVS and CDR2 as FQNEAQ. The V end lost 4 bases, the J end lost 0 bases, and 20 bases lay between the germline ends. This CDR3 has 18 residues. The CDR3 DNA reads TGTGCCAGCAGCTCCCCTTTTCGGGGAAGTCCTAGCACAGATACGCAGTATTTT. This translates into CASSSPFRGSPSTDTQYF. The whole variable domain, filled in from reference TRBV7-8 and TRBJ2-3, reads GAGVSQSPRYKVAKRGQDVALRCDPISGHVSLFWYQQALGQGPEFLTYFQNEAQLDKSGLPSDRFFAERPEGSVSTLKIQRTQQEDSAVYLCASSSPFRGSPSTDTQYFGPGTRLTVL.

The V gene is TRBV16, the J gene TRBJ2-7; D call uncertain. V was cut by 3 bases and J by 5 bases, with 17 bases left in between. The CDR3 is made up of 15 amino acids. Per germline, CDR1 KGHSY and CDR2 FQNENV. The CDR3 protein is CASSHRPQDLHEQYF. CDR3 nucleotide sequence: TGTGCCAGCAGCCACCGGCCTCAGGACCTCCACGAGCAGTACTTC.

The chain couples TRBV12-5 to TRBJ2-5; TRBD1 matches 7 bases. From germline, CDR1 is LGHNT and CDR2 FRNRAP. The CDR3 has 14 amino acids. V lost 6 bases and J lost 1; bases outside the gene matches: 5. CDR3 amino acids: CASGAGGLQETQYF. The CDR3 DNA reads TGTGCTAGTGGGGCAGGGGGTCTCCAAGAGACCCAGTACTTC.

The V call is TRBV18, the J call TRBJ2-1, with unresolved D. Per the germline V gene, CDR1 is KGHSH and CDR2 is LQKENI. V lost 6 bases, J lost 2 bases, and 23 bases lay in between. The CDR3 length is 18 residues. The CDR3 here is CASSLQNDLFTPYNEQFF. The CDR3 coding sequence is TGTGCCAGCTCCCTACAAAATGACCTCTTCACGCCCTACAATGAGCAGTTCTTC.

V usage is TRBV2 and J usage is TRBJ2-5, with D unclear. CDR3 length equals 13 residues. V was trimmed by 8 bases and J by 5 bases, leaving 15 bases between them. Germline CDR1 and CDR2: SNHLY and FYNNEI. CDR3: CASVATGDETQYF. Here the CDR3 DNA reads TGTGCCAGCGTGGCCACTGGGGATGAGACCCAGTACTTC. The full variable domain, rest sourced from reference TRBV2 and TRBJ2-5, is EPEVTQTPSHQVTQMGQEVILRCVPISNHLYFYWYRQILGQKVEFLVSFYNNEISEKSEIFDDQFSVERPDGSNFTLKIRSTKLEDSAMYFCASVATGDETQYFGPGTRLLVL.